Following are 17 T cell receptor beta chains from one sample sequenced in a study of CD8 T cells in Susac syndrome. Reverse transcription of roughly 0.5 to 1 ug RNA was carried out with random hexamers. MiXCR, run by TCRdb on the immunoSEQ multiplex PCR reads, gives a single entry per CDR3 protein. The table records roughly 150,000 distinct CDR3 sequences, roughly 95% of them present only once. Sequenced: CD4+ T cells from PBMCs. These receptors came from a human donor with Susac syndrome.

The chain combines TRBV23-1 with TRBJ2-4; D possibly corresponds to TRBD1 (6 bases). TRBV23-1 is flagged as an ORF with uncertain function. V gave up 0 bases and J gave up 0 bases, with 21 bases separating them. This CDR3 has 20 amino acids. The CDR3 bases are TGCGCCAGCAGTCAATCGCAGGACCCCCAGGGGCACCTAGCCAAAAACATTCAGTACTTC. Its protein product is CASSQSQDPQGHLAKNIQYF.

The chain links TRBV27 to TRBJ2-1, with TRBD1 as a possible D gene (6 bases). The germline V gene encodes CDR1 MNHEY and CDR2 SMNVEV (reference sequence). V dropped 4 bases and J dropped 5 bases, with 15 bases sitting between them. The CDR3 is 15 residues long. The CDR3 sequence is CASSSHLGTHNEQFF. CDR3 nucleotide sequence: TGTGCCAGCAGTTCCCACCTCGGGACACACAATGAGCAGTTCTTC.

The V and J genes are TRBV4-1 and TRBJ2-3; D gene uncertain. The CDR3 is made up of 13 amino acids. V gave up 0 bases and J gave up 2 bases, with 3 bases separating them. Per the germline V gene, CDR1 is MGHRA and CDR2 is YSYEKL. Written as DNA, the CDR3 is TGCGCCAGCAGCCAAGATCCCACAGATACGCAGTATTTT. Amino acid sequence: CASSQDPTDTQYF.

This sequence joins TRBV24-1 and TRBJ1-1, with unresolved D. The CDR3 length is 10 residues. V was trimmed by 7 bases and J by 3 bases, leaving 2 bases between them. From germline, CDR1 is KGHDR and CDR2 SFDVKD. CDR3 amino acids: CATRDTEAFF. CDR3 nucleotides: TGTGCCACCAGGGACACTGAAGCTTTCTTT.

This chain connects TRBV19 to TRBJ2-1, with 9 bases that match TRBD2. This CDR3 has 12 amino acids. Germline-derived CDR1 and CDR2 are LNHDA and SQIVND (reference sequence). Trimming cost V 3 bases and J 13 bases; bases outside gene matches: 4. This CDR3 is CASSMTGTSQFF. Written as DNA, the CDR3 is TGTGCCAGTAGTATGACCGGGACTAGCCAGTTCTTC.

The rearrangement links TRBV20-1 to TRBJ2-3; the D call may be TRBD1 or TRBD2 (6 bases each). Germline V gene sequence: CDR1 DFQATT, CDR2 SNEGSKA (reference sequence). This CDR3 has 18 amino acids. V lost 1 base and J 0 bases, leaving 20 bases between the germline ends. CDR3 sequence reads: CSARADGQTGDSTDTQYF. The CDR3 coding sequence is TGCAGTGCTAGAGCCGACGGACAGACGGGGGATAGCACAGATACGCAGTATTTT.

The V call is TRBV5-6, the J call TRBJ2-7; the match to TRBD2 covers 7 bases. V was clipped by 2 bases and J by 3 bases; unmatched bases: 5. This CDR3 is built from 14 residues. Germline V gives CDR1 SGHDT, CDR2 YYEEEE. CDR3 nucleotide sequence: TGTGCCAGCAGCTTAGGGCTAGCGGACTACGAGCAGTACTTC. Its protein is CASSLGLADYEQYF.

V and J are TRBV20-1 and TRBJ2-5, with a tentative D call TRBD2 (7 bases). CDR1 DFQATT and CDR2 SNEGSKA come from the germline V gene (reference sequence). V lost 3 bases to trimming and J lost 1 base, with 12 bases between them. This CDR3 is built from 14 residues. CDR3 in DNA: TGCAGTGCTAGCTGGGGGGGCTCCCAAGAGACCCAGTACTTC. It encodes CSASWGGSQETQYF.

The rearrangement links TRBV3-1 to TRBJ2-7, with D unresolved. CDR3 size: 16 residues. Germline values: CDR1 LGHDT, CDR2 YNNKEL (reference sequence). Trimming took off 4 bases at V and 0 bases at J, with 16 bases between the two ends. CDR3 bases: TGTGCCAGCAGCCTCAGCAGTCCCAGTGGCTCCTACGAGCAGTACTTC. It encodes CASSLSSPSGSYEQYF.

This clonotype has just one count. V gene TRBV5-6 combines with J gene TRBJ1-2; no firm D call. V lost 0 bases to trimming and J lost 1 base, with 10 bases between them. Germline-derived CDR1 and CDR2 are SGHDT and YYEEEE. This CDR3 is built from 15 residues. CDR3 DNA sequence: TGTGCCAGCAGCTTGGTCTGGGAGGATAACTATGGCTACACCTTC. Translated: CASSLVWEDNYGYTF. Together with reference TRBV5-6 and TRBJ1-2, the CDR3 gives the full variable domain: DAGVTQSPTHLIKTRGQQVTLRCSPKSGHDTVSWYQQALGQGPQFIFQYYEEEERQRGNFPDRFSGHQFPNYSSELNVNALLLGDSALYLCASSLVWEDNYGYTFGSGTRLTVV.

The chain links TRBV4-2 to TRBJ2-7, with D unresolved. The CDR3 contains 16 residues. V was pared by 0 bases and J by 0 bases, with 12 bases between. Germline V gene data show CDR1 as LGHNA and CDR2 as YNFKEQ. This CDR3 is CASSQDRTIASYEQYF. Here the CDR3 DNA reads TGTGCCAGCAGCCAAGATCGGACCATAGCCTCCTACGAGCAGTACTTC.

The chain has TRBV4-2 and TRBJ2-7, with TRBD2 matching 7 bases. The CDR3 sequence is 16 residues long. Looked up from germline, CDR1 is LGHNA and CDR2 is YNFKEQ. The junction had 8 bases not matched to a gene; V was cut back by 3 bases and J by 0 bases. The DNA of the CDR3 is TGTGCCAGCAGCCAGGCGGGCGGGGGAAGCTCCTACGAGCAGTACTTC. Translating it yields CASSQAGGGSSYEQYF.

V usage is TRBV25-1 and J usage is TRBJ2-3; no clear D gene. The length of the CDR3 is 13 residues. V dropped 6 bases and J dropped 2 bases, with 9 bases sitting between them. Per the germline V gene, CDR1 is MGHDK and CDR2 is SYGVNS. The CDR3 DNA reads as TGTGCCAGCAGGAAAGGGCTCACAGATACGCAGTATTTT. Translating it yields CASRKGLTDTQYF.

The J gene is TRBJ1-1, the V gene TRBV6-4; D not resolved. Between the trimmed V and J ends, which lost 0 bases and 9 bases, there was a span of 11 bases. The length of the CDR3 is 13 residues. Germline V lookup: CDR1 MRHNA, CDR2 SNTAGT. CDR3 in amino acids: CASSDSGAEKAFF. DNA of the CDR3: TGTGCCAGCAGTGACTCAGGAGCAGAGAAAGCTTTCTTT.

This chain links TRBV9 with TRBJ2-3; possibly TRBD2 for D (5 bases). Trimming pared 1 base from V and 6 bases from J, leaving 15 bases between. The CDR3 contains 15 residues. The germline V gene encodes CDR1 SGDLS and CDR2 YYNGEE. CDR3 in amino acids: CASSVYSNRGDTQYF. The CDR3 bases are TGTGCCAGCAGCGTATACTCGAATCGGGGTGATACGCAGTATTTT. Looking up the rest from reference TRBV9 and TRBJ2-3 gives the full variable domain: DSGVTQTPKHLITATGQRVTLRCSPRSGDLSVYWYQQSLDQGLQFLIQYYNGEERAKGNILERFSAQQFPDLHSELNLSSLELGDSALYFCASSVYSNRGDTQYFGPGTRLTVL.

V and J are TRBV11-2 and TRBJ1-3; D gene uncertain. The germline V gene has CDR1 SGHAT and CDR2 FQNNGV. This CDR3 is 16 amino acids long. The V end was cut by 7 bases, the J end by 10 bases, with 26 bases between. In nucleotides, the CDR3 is TGTGCCAGCATCCCTCTAAAGGCGGTCCAGGAACGGACCATATATTTT. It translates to CASIPLKAVQERTIYF.

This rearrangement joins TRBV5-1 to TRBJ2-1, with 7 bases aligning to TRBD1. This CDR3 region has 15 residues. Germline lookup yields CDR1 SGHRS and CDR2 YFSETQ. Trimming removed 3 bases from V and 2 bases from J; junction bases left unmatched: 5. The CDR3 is CASSSKTGPYNEQFF. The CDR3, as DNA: TGCGCCAGCAGCTCAAAGACAGGGCCCTACAATGAGCAGTTCTTC.